Presented here are 29 T cell receptor beta chains from one specimen sequenced in a study of T cells after yellow fever vaccination. A single record per CDR3 protein comes from TCRdb applying MiXCR to the 5' RACE reads. Found here are some 150,000 distinct CDR3 sequences, approximately 11% of them singletons; the top ten hold 30% to 45%. Sequencing used CD8+ T cells sorted from PBMCs, obtained 15 days after the yellow fever booster vaccination. The receptors originated from a man in his late teens or twenties who received the YFV17D yellow fever vaccine.

The V gene is TRBV27, the J gene TRBJ2-1, with TRBD2 identical over 11 bases. The CDR3 consists of 18 residues. Germline V lookup: CDR1 MNHEY, CDR2 SMNVEV (reference sequence). Trimming cost V 3 bases and J 3 bases; bases outside gene matches: 10. As DNA, the CDR3 is TGTGCCAGCAGTTTCGCAACCCTTAGCGGGGGGGACTACAATGAGCAGTTCTTC. Translation gives CASSFATLSGGDYNEQFF.

V is TRBV12-2 and J is TRBJ2-1. TRBV12-2 is listed as a pseudogene. The length of the CDR3 is 16 residues. The CDR3 reads CASRLGGEDYSNEQFF. The CDR3, as DNA: TGTGCAAGTCGCTTAGGTGGGGAAGATTACTCCAATGAGCAGTTCTTC.

In this sample, this clonotype turned up a few times. For the CDR3, the DNA is TGCAGCGTTCTACTCACAGATACGCAGTATTTT. Residues: CSVLLTDTQYF. The genes are TRBV29-1 and TRBJ2-3; no clear D gene. This CDR3 has 11 residues. Trimming stripped 5 bases from V and 2 bases from J, with 5 bases between. CDR1 and CDR2 (germline): SQVTM, ANQGSEA.

The rearrangement uses TRBV7-2 and TRBJ2-1, with D possibly TRBD1 on 7 matching bases. The CDR3 covers 16 residues. Per the germline V gene, CDR1 is SGHTA and CDR2 is FQGNSA. The germline V and J ends were trimmed by 5 bases and 4 bases, with 18 bases remaining between them. The CDR3 region is CASSLGPGGPYNEQFF. CDR3 bases: TGTGCCAGCAGCCTGGGACCAGGGGGGCCATACAATGAGCAGTTCTTC.

The J gene is TRBJ2-3, the V gene TRBV12-3 or TRBV12-4; D ambiguous. Trimming cost V 8 bases and J 4 bases, with 4 bases left between them. The CDR3 contains 10 residues. CDR3 nucleotides: TGTGCCAGCGAATCAGATACGCAGTATTTT. The encoded protein is CASESDTQYF.

This clonotype was observed many times. The rearrangement uses TRBV29-1 and TRBJ1-2, with no clear D. Germline V lookup: CDR1 SQVTM, CDR2 ANQGSEA. Between the trimmed V and J ends, which lost 5 bases and 6 bases, there was a span of 10 bases. This CDR3 spans 11 amino acids. In nucleotides, the CDR3 is TGCAGCGTTTATATAGGGAATGGCTACACCTTC. Translation gives CSVYIGNGYTF.

This clonotype was recorded a few times. The genes are TRBV12-3 or TRBV12-4 and TRBJ1-1; 7 bases align to TRBD1. The length of the CDR3 is 15 residues. The junction had 10 bases not matched to a gene; V was cut back by 6 bases and J by 3 bases. Here the CDR3 DNA reads TGTGCCAGCAGCTTACCGACAGGGTGGGACACTGAAGCTTTCTTT. Translation gives CASSLPTGWDTEAFF.

This clonotype was seen a handful of times. This rearrangement joins TRBV15 to TRBJ2-1, with D perhaps being TRBD1 or TRBD2 (5 bases each). The germline gives CDR1 LNHNV, CDR2 YYDKDF (reference sequence). This CDR3 has 14 amino acids. V was cut by 3 bases and J by 5 bases, with 11 bases left in between. CDR3 amino acids: CATSSPGRNNEQFF. Here the CDR3 DNA reads TGTGCCACCAGCAGCCCGGGACGGAACAATGAGCAGTTCTTC.

This clonotype appeared a few times. The chain joins TRBV12-3 or TRBV12-4 to TRBJ1-1; the match to TRBD1 covers 7 bases. The CDR3 covers 12 residues. With V trimmed by 4 bases and J by 6 bases, 2 bases remained unmatched. This CDR3 is CASSWGTAEAFF. CDR3 nucleotides: TGTGCCAGCAGTTGGGGGACAGCTGAAGCTTTCTTT.

This clonotype was seen more than once but under ten times. This rearrangement joins TRBV20-1 to TRBJ2-5; weak D call: TRBD1 (7 bases). The CDR3 is 13 residues long. Germline loops: CDR1 DFQATT, CDR2 SNEGSKA (reference sequence). Trimming pared 2 bases from V and 5 bases from J, leaving 12 bases between. DNA of the CDR3: TGCAGTGCTAGACGCAGGGGGAGGGAGACCCAGTACTTC. As protein: CSARRRGRETQYF.

This clonotype was counted between two and nine times. CDR3 in DNA: TGTGCCAGCAGCTACGGGTTGGCGGGTGGATTCTACGAGCAGTACTTC. Protein sequence: CASSYGLAGGFYEQYF. The J gene is TRBJ2-7, the V gene TRBV7-2; D is perhaps TRBD2 (5 bases). CDR1 and CDR2 (germline): SGHTA, FQGNSA. V shed 4 bases and J shed 3 bases, with 19 bases lying between them. This CDR3 has 16 residues.

V and J are TRBV10-3 and TRBJ2-1, with D maybe TRBD1 (6 bases). The V end lost 2 bases, the J end lost 8 bases, and 13 bases lay between the germline ends. The germline CDR1 and CDR2 sequences are ENHRY and SYGVKD. The CDR3 extends over 14 amino acids. CDR3 residues: CAISEPRTDDEQFF. For the CDR3, the DNA is TGTGCCATCAGTGAGCCCCGGACAGACGATGAGCAGTTCTTC.

The chain links TRBV9 to TRBJ1-2; a possible D gene is TRBD1 (6 bases). Germline CDR1 reads SGDLS; CDR2 reads YYNGEE. Trimming took 4 bases from V and 4 from J, leaving 14 bases between them. The CDR3 consists of 14 residues. CDR3 in amino acids: CASSPAGATYGYTF. CDR3 sequence (DNA): TGTGCCAGCAGCCCCGCGGGGGCCACCTATGGCTACACCTTC.

The V and J genes are TRBV7-9 and TRBJ2-3; D tentatively fits TRBD1 or TRBD2 (5 bases each). Per the germline V gene, CDR1 is SEHNR and CDR2 is FQNEAQ (reference sequence). There are 14 residues in the CDR3. Trimming cost V 6 bases and J 5 bases, with 15 bases left between them. The CDR3 nucleotides are TGTGCCAGCAGTCGATATGGGGGTGGAGATACGCAGTATTTT. Residues: CASSRYGGGDTQYF.

The V gene is TRBV3-1, the J gene TRBJ2-3, with D perhaps matching TRBD1 (5 bases). The CDR3 runs to 14 residues. With 3 bases removed from V and 1 base from J, the gap between germline ends came to 8 bases. The germline V gene encodes CDR1 LGHDT and CDR2 YNNKEL (reference sequence). Here the CDR3 DNA reads TGTGCCAGCAGCCAGTCACAGGGCACAGATACGCAGTATTTT. Its translation: CASSQSQGTDTQYF.

This clonotype has just a few counts. This rearrangement joins TRBV5-5 to TRBJ2-5; D is unresolved. The germline CDR1 and CDR2 sequences are SGHKS and YYEKEE (reference sequence). The CDR3 totals 14 residues. Trimming pared 0 bases from V and 3 bases from J, leaving 9 bases between. As DNA, the CDR3 is TGTGCCAGCAGCTTGGTGTCCCCCAAAGAGACCCAGTACTTC. It codes for CASSLVSPKETQYF.

This clonotype was counted a few times. The V gene is TRBV6-5, the J gene TRBJ2-5; 8 bases align to TRBD1. Germline CDR1 MNHEY, CDR2 SVGAGI. J gave up 8 bases and V 8 bases, and 7 bases lay outside the gene matches. The CDR3 contains 12 residues. The CDR3 is CASRDRRGTQYF. As DNA, the CDR3 is TGTGCCAGCCGGGACAGGAGAGGTACCCAGTACTTC.

This chain joins TRBV4-3 and TRBJ2-3; 15 positions match TRBD2. This CDR3 region has 19 residues. J lost 0 bases, V lost 5 bases, and 9 bases had no gene match. Germline lookup yields CDR1 LGHNA and CDR2 YSLEER. In nucleotides, the CDR3 is TGCGCCAGCAGCTCCCGGACTAGCGGGGGGGCACGGAGCACAGATACGCAGTATTTT. Protein sequence: CASSSRTSGGARSTDTQYF.

This clonotype was seen only a few times. J is TRBJ1-2 and V is TRBV5-1, with 8 bases lining up with TRBD1. This CDR3 has 14 amino acids. Per germline, CDR1 SGHRS and CDR2 YFSETQ. V trimming: 3 bases; J trimming: 4 bases; junction bases outside the gene matches: 5. The CDR3 protein is CASSYGTGIYGYTF. CDR3 in DNA: TGCGCCAGCAGCTACGGGACAGGTATCTATGGCTACACCTTC.

This rearrangement joins TRBV13 to TRBJ2-1; D might be TRBD1 or TRBD2, each matching 5 bases. The V and J ends lost 5 bases and 6 bases respectively, with 17 bases between them. The CDR3 has 15 amino acids. The germline V gene has CDR1 PRHDT and CDR2 FYEKMQ (reference sequence). The CDR3 DNA follows: TGTGCCAGCAGCCCCGGTCTAGCTGGGGGCAATGAGCAGTTCTTC. Translated: CASSPGLAGGNEQFF.

At least ten counts were recorded for this clonotype. A read error may produce the germline difference seen at one junction end. This chain connects TRBV5-1 to TRBJ1-1; maybe TRBD1 (5 bases). Germline V CDR1 and CDR2: SGHRS, YFSETQ. This CDR3 is built from 13 residues. The CDR3 DNA sequence: TGTGCCAGCAGCTTTAGGGGAAACACTGAAGCTTTCTTT. Amino acid sequence: CASSFRGNTEAFF.

V gene TRBV15 combines with J gene TRBJ1-6; a possible D gene is TRBD1 (5 bases). The V end lost 3 bases, the J end lost 0 bases, and 12 bases lay between the germline ends. Germline V gene sequence: CDR1 LNHNV, CDR2 YYDKDF (reference sequence). The CDR3 length is 17 residues. For the CDR3, the DNA is TGTGCCACCAGCAGCCTTCGGGGGAGCTCCTATAATTCACCCCTCCACTTT. Amino acid sequence: CATSSLRGSSYNSPLHF. The full variable domain, completed using reference TRBV15 and TRBJ1-6, is DAMVIQNPRYQVTQFGKPVTLSCSQTLNHNVMYWYQQKSSQAPKLLFHYYDKDFNNEADTPDNFQSRRPNTSFCFLDIRSPGLGDTAMYLCATSSLRGSSYNSPLHFGNGTRLTVT.

J is TRBJ2-3 and V is TRBV7-3; 8 nucleotides line up with TRBD1. This CDR3 comprises 15 residues. Germline loops: CDR1 SGHTA, CDR2 FQGTGA. After removal of 4 bases from V and 7 bases from J, the junction contained 10 bases not matched to a gene. CDR3 amino acids: CASSSGQGWGYTQYF. DNA of the CDR3: TGTGCCAGCAGCTCTGGACAGGGTTGGGGATATACGCAGTATTTT.

The rearrangement links TRBV18 to TRBJ2-5, with TRBD1 matching 7 bases. The length of the CDR3 is 16 residues. Germline loops: CDR1 KGHSH, CDR2 LQKENI. Losses at the gene ends were 3 bases for V and 2 bases for J; bases not matched to a gene: 9. In DNA, the CDR3 is TGTGCCAGCTCACCTGCCCCGGGACAGTCTCAAGAGACCCAGTACTTC. Translated, it gives CASSPAPGQSQETQYF. The full variable domain, completed using reference TRBV18 and TRBJ2-5, is NAGVMQNPRHLVRRRGQEARLRCSPMKGHSHVYWYRQLPEEGLKFMVYLQKENIIDESGMPKERFSAEFPKEGPSILRIQQVVRGDSAAYFCASSPAPGQSQETQYFGPGTRLLVL.

This clonotype was counted between two and nine times. The gene calls are TRBV12-3 or TRBV12-4 and TRBJ2-7, with 7 positions matching TRBD1. Losses at the gene ends were 2 bases for V and 3 bases for J; bases not matched to a gene: 4. This CDR3 is 14 amino acids long. CDR3 in amino acids: CASSLISGGYEQYF. In DNA, the CDR3 is TGTGCCAGCAGTTTAATATCAGGGGGCTACGAGCAGTACTTC.

The chain has TRBV9 and TRBJ1-1; D gene unclear. V lost 0 bases and J lost 2, with 14 bases in between. The CDR3 is made up of 16 amino acids. Germline V gene data show CDR1 as SGDLS and CDR2 as YYNGEE. This CDR3 reads CASSVVTATLNTEAFF. DNA for the CDR3: TGTGCCAGCAGCGTAGTTACAGCTACACTCAACACTGAAGCTTTCTTT.

This clonotype was found a few times. The gene calls are TRBV12-3 or TRBV12-4 and TRBJ2-3; D might be TRBD1 (5 bases). The CDR3 extends over 14 amino acids. Trimming removed 3 bases at V and 2 bases at J, with 9 bases between. The DNA for the CDR3 is TGTGCCAGCAGTTTTATGGGGCCCACAGATACGCAGTATTTT. Its protein product is CASSFMGPTDTQYF.

The chain recombines TRBV7-3 with TRBJ2-2; no clear D gene. Germline CDR1 reads SGHTA; CDR2 reads FQGTGA. This CDR3 spans 13 amino acids. The V end lost 6 bases, the J end lost 4 bases, and 9 bases lay between the germline ends. The CDR3 sequence: CASSSEITGELFF. CDR3 bases: TGTGCCAGCAGTTCAGAAATCACCGGGGAGCTGTTTTTT.

This chain uses TRBV4-2 with TRBJ1-1, with D possibly TRBD1 on 5 matching bases. The CDR3 spans 16 residues. V lost 0 bases and J 0 bases, leaving 11 bases between the germline ends. The germline V gene has CDR1 LGHNA and CDR2 YNFKEQ. The CDR3 region has the DNA TGTGCCAGCAGCCAAGATTCAGGGTTCGTGAACACTGAAGCTTTCTTT. The encoded protein is CASSQDSGFVNTEAFF.